This passage covers 14 T cell receptor beta chains from one sample sequenced in a study of tumor-infiltrating lymphocytes in primary liver carcinoma. Co-extraction of RNA and DNA was performed on about 19-31 mg of unsorted bulk tissue. The researchers produced TCR beta cDNA from about 510 ng total RNA with a constant-region primer. Employing slightly modified ARM-PCR, three nested multiplex PCR rounds were run, and these gave rise to the TCR beta libraries. The two initial PCR rounds, roughly 11 cycles each, used TRBV1-TRBV30 forward and C-beta reverse primers. Via MiXCR, TCRdb re-called the multiplex PCR reads, giving one row per CDR3 protein. The top ten hold less than 50% of the sample, which has almost 45,000 distinct CDR3 sequences, roughly 77% seen once. Sequenced input: tumor-adjacent normal liver tissue. The receptor set was obtained from a woman younger than 45 with primary liver carcinoma and hepatitis B virus infection.

In this sample, this clonotype turned up once. The junction and the germline gene differ at one end; a read error may be behind it. The chain uses TRBV6-2 or TRBV6-3 and TRBJ2-3, with 8 bases lining up with TRBD1. CDR3 length: 14 amino acids. From germline, CDR1 is MNHEY and CDR2 SVGEGT. The chain's CDR3 is CASQGAGDADTQYF. CDR3 DNA sequence: TGCGCCAGCCAGGGGGCCGGGGACGCAGATACGCAGTATTTT.

A note on this clonotype: This CDR3 is missing its conserved last phenylalanine or tryptophan, likely due to a read error. The chain combines TRBV29-1 with TRBJ2-1; D is perhaps TRBD1 (6 bases). Trimming took 6 bases from V and 4 from J, leaving 13 bases between them. The CDR3 consists of 13 residues. Germline V gives CDR1 SQVTM, CDR2 ANQGSEA. CDR3 loop: CSVRGSMYNEQFL. Written as DNA, the CDR3 is TGCAGCGTGAGGGGGAGTATGTACAATGAGCAGTTCCTC.

This clonotype was seen more than once but under ten times. Just one base apart from a much larger clone, this may be a read error. The chain links TRBV7-9 to TRBJ2-2; TRBD2 matches at 7 bases. The CDR3 runs 15 residues. The germline V gene has CDR1 SEHNR and CDR2 FQNEAQ (reference sequence). The CDR3 loop reads CVSTSSGGNTGELFF. CDR3 DNA sequence: TGTGTCAGCACCTCATCGGGAGGGAACACCGGGGAGCTGTTTTTT.

As regards this clonotype: The junction shows a germline mismatch at one end, possibly a read error. J is TRBJ2-5 and V is TRBV11-2; D may correspond to TRBD1 or TRBD2 (5 bases each). CDR1 is SGHAT and CDR2 is FQNNGV in the germline V gene. The CDR3 extends over 15 amino acids. The CDR3 reads CAGSLGAGGGGTQYF. CDR3 sequence (DNA): TGTGCCGGCAGCTTAGGGGCTGGGGGTGGGGGGACCCAGTACTTC.

This clonotype was counted once. The CDR3 ends on some other residue instead of the conserved phenylalanine or tryptophan, so this is likely a read error. This chain connects TRBV6-5 to TRBJ1-6; D gene uncertain. Germline V lookup: CDR1 MNHEY, CDR2 SVGAGI. Trimming left V 5 bases short and J 4 bases short, with 15 bases between. The CDR3 has 16 residues. The DNA for the CDR3 is TGTGCCAGCAGTAAGCAGTCTGCTATATATAATTCACCCCTCCACTCT. Amino acid sequence: CASSKQSAIYNSPLHS.

The V and J genes are TRBV6-5 and TRBJ1-2; D may be TRBD1 (5 bases). CDR3 length equals 14 residues. Germline loops: CDR1 MNHEY, CDR2 SVGAGI. Trimming took 4 bases from V and 8 from J, leaving 17 bases between them. The CDR3 sequence is CASSCNGHGRGYTF. In DNA form, the CDR3 reads TGTGCCAGCAGTTGTAACGGACATGGCCGCGGCTACACCTTC.

Concerning this clonotype itself: One end of the junction is discordant with germline, which a read error may explain. The chain recombines TRBV12-5 with TRBJ2-1; D is ambiguous. The germline V gene encodes CDR1 LGHNT and CDR2 FRNRAP. The CDR3 sequence is 13 residues long. CDR3 sequence (DNA): TGTGCTAGTGGTTTGCCAGGTCGCAATGAGCAGCACTTC. Translating gives CASGLPGRNEQHF.

This chain joins TRBV5-6 and TRBJ2-1, with TRBD1 matching 8 bases. CDR3 length: 15 residues. Trimming at V came to 0 bases and at J to 12 bases, leaving 11 bases not matched to a gene. Germline V CDR1 and CDR2: SGHDT, YYEEEE. This chain's CDR3 is CASSLGGQVAYGQFF. The CDR3 DNA reads TGTGCCAGCAGCTTGGGGGGACAGGTGGCGTATGGGCAGTTCTTC.

On this clonotype itself: At one end, the junction sequence differs from germline, possibly due to a read error. This rearrangement joins TRBV19 to TRBJ2-1, with TRBD2 as a possible D gene (5 bases). Germline-derived CDR1 and CDR2 are LNHDA and SQIVND (reference sequence). CDR3 size: 15 residues. CDR3 amino acids: CVSSAGIRTYNEQFF. The CDR3 DNA reads TGTGTCAGTAGTGCCGGGATTCGCACCTACAATGAGCAGTTCTTC.

The table lists this clonotype with a few counts. Sequence at one end of the junction differs from germline and may be a read error. J is TRBJ1-1 and V is TRBV10-3; tentative D call: TRBD1 (5 bases). This CDR3 is built from 12 residues. Germline V gene data show CDR1 as ENHRY and CDR2 as SYGVKD. The CDR3 DNA is TGTGCCATCAATATCCAGGGCACTGAAGCCTTCTTT. Translated: CAINIQGTEAFF.

This clonotype was picked up many times. The chain couples TRBV4-3 to TRBJ2-1, with 11 positions matching TRBD2. J gave up 15 bases and V 4 bases, and 8 bases lay outside the gene matches. CDR1 is LGHNA and CDR2 is YSLEER in the germline V gene. This CDR3 is built from 13 residues. CDR3 in amino acids: CASSRVAGGPLFF. In DNA form, the CDR3 reads TGCGCCAGCAGCCGAGTAGCGGGAGGGCCGCTGTTCTTC.

The chain carries TRBV7-9 and TRBJ2-1, with a tentative D call TRBD2 (6 bases). V lost 5 bases, J lost 0 bases, and 11 bases lay in between. The germline CDR1 and CDR2 sequences are SEHNR and FQNEAQ (reference sequence). The CDR3 extends over 15 amino acids. The DNA for the CDR3 is TGTGCCAGCAGCCCCGGGGGTAGCTCCTACAATGAGCAGTTCTTC. Translating it yields CASSPGGSSYNEQFF. The full variable domain, with the rest looked up from reference TRBV7-9 and TRBJ2-1, is DTGVSQNPRHKITKRGQNVTFRCDPISEHNRLYWYRQTLGQGPEFLTYFQNEAQLEKSRLLSDRFSAERPKGSFSTLEIQRTEQGDSAMYLCASSPGGSSYNEQFFGPGTRLTVL.

This chain uses TRBV7-9 with TRBJ2-2; D unclear. Germline values: CDR1 SEHNR, CDR2 FQNEAQ (reference sequence). The CDR3 totals 13 residues. CDR3 nucleotides: TGTGATAGCAGCCCTGTCGACTCCGAGGAGCTGTTTTTT. Encoded protein: CDSSPVDSEELFF.

Many counts were recorded for this clonotype. The rearrangement uses TRBV6-1 and TRBJ1-6; no clear D gene. CDR1 and CDR2 (germline): MNHNS, SASEGT. Trimming stripped 7 bases from V and 7 bases from J, with 14 bases between. The CDR3 totals 14 residues. CDR3 sequence reads: CASTVMDGNSPLHF. CDR3 coding DNA: TGTGCCAGCACCGTCATGGACGGAAATTCACCCCTCCACTTT.